The source of this T cell receptor (beta chain) is a study of Graves' ophthalmopathy and Graves' hyperthyroidism. This clonotype was seen ten or more times. Amplification of TCR beta CDR3 regions used RNA transcripts. Amplification began with first-round RT-PCR using HTBI primers, then second-round multiplex PCR was performed. Each CDR3 protein is one row after TCRdb ran MiXCR on the multiplex PCR reads. The sample contains 500,000 to 800,000 distinct CDR3 sequences, about 38% of which appear only once. The CDR3 is made up of 14 amino acids. J gave up 3 bases and V 10 bases, and 10 bases lay outside the gene matches. Germline V gives CDR1 ENHRY, CDR2 SYGVKD. Ophthalmopathy donors were characterized by moderate-to-severe activity, CAS of at least 3, NOSPECS of at least 4, and duration under 3 months.

This rearrangement joins TRBV10-3 to TRBJ2-7, with 9 bases aligning to TRBD1. Specimen: peripheral blood. This clonotype was sampled from an adult man with Graves' ophthalmopathy. Here the CDR3 reads CASTDPGQGYEQYF. The CDR3 DNA is TGTGCCAGCACCGATCCGGGACAGGGCTACGAGCAGTACTTC.